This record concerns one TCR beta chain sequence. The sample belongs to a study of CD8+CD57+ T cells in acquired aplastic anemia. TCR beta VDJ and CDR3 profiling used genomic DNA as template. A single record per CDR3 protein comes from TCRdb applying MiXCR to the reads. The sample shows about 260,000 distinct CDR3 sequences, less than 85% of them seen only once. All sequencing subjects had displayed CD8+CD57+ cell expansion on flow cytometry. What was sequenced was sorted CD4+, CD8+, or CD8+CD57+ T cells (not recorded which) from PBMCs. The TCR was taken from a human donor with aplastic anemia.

In DNA, the CDR3 is TGTGCCAGCAGCCCAAACCGCTACGAGCAGTACGTC. Protein: CASSPNRYEQYV. The chain recombines TRBV7-3 with TRBJ2-7; D is unresolved. Germline V gene lookup returns CDR1 SGHTA and CDR2 FQGTGA. The V and J ends lost 5 bases and 3 bases respectively, with 8 bases between them. This CDR3 is built from 12 residues.